This T cell receptor (beta chain) emerged from a study of cytomegalovirus exposure and HLA in healthy donors. Trimming cost V 5 bases and J 2 bases; bases outside gene matches: 10. Germline values: CDR1 SEHNR, CDR2 FQNEAQ (reference sequence). The CDR3 has 18 residues. Amplification used 60 Vbeta primers and 13 Jbeta primers. Profiled with immunoSEQ multiplex PCR; TCRdb holds only in-frame clones, not every one. This sample has 80,000 to 95,000 clones, with over 55% found just once. The sample consisted of PBMCs. The TCR originated in a woman aged 25 to 39 in good health and CMV-seronegative. This chain uses TRBV7-9 with TRBJ2-7; 15 bases agree with TRBD2. The CDR3 DNA follows: TGTGCCAGCAGCCATGGACTAGCGGGAGGGACAGCCCCCTACGAGCAGTACTTC. Translating it yields CASSHGLAGGTAPYEQYF.